Listed below are T cell receptor beta chains from one sample, sequenced in a study of long-term antiretroviral therapy in people with HIV. TCRdb's table, derived via immunoSEQ multiplex PCR, lists solely in-frame clones and lacks some. The sample records more than 35,000 clones, roughly 85% being singletons. This sample comprised unsorted PBMCs, obtained 2.2 years after starting antiretroviral therapy. Receptors were obtained from a man aged 18 to 29 with HIV. Each CDR3 is given with its conserved first and last residue. The order of the fields is D gene, V gene, J gene, clone size, CDR3 DNA, CDR3 protein. D genes are given only for firm matches. The size field is filled for only some rows; it gives once, few, many or a size class.

>NA|TRBV5-4|TRBJ2-7|few
TGTGCCAGCAGCTCAGGGGTAGGGCAGTACTTC
CASSSGVGQYF
>NA|TRBV19|TRBJ1-2|NA
TGTGCCAGTAGTGCCTGGACAGTAAACTATGGCTACACCTTC
CASSAWTVNYGYTF
>NA|TRBV19|TRBJ1-1|once
TGTGCCAGTAGTATAAGGTCCTCCGGCAGAAGAAACACTGAAGCTTTCTTT
CASSIRSSGRRNTEAFF
>NA|TRBV15|TRBJ2-5|NA
TGTGCCACCAGCAGAGATCAGGGGCCCCAAGAGACCCAGTACTTC
CATSRDQGPQETQYF
>TRBD1|TRBV7-9|TRBJ2-2|NA
TGTGCCAGCAGCTCCCGTCGGACAGGCACCACCGGGGAGCTGTTTTTT
CASSSRRTGTTGELFF
>TRBD1|TRBV27|TRBJ2-7|NA
TGTGCCAGCAGTTTATGGGTGGGGGACAGACCTACGGAGCAGTACTTC
CASSLWVGDRPTEQYF
>NA|TRBV7-2|TRBJ1-2|NA
TGTGCCAGCAGCCTTGGGCTGGGTGGCTACACCTTC
CASSLGLGGYTF
>NA|TRBV7-9|TRBJ1-1|NA
TGTGCCAGCAGCTTAGCGCTTTCGATTGAAGCTTTCTTT
CASSLALSIEAFF
>NA|TRBV29-1|TRBJ2-3|NA
TGCAGCGTTGTCACAGATACGCAGTATTTT
CSVVTDTQYF
>NA|TRBV7-9|TRBJ1-2|NA
TGTGCCAGCAGCTCAACCAACTATGGCTACACCTTC
CASSSTNYGYTF
>TRBD2|TRBV5-1|TRBJ2-1|NA
TGCGCCAGCAGCTTGGTATTAGCGGGAGGAGGAGGAGATGAGCAGTTCTTC
CASSLVLAGGGGDEQFF
>NA|TRBV29-1|TRBJ2-7|NA
TGCAGCGGTACCGACAGGTCCTCCTACGAGCAGTACTTC
CSGTDRSSYEQYF
>NA|TRBV6-6|TRBJ2-3|NA
TGTGCCAGCAGTTACGTCGATACGCAGTATTTT
CASSYVDTQYF
>NA|TRBV6-4|TRBJ2-1|few
TGTGCCAGCAGTGACACGGTAGCTGATTACAATGAGCAGTTCTTC
CASSDTVADYNEQFF
>TRBD2|TRBV5-1|TRBJ2-7|NA
TGCGCCAGCAGCCCCCTCCCGGGGGGAACTTACGAGCAGTACTTC
CASSPLPGGTYEQYF
>TRBD1|TRBV10-3|TRBJ1-1|NA
TGTGCCATCAGTCCACAGGGGGCGAACACTGAAGCTTTCTTT
CAISPQGANTEAFF
>NA|TRBV9|TRBJ2-6|NA
TGTGCCAGCAGCGTAGCTATCCTCTCTGGGGCCAACGTCCTGACTTTC
CASSVAILSGANVLTF
>NA|TRBV4-1|TRBJ2-1|NA
TGCGCCAGCAGCCTCAATACGGCGTCAGGGGTTTACAATGAGCAGTTCTTC
CASSLNTASGVYNEQFF
>TRBD2|TRBV15|TRBJ2-7|NA
TGTGCCACCAGCATAGGGACTAGCGGGGCCTACGAGCAGTACTTC
CATSIGTSGAYEQYF
>TRBD1|TRBV19|TRBJ2-2|NA
TGTGCCAGTAGTAAAGCAGGGGGAACCGGGGAGCTGTTTTTT
CASSKAGGTGELFF
>NA|TRBV6-6|TRBJ2-2|NA
TGTGCCAGCAGTTACTCGACAGGCACCGGGGAGCTGTTTTTT
CASSYSTGTGELFF
>NA|TRBV5-1|TRBJ2-2|NA
TGCGCCAGCAGCTTGGGAGGCGATTGGCGGGCCGCCGGGGAGCTGTTTTTT
CASSLGGDWRAAGELFF
>NA|TRBV18|TRBJ2-4|NA
TGTGCCAGCTCCCAGCTTGAGGACATTCAGTACTTC
CASSQLEDIQYF
>NA|TRBV9|TRBJ2-7|NA
TGTGCCAGCAGCGTAGGGGCGGGCTCGTACGAGCAGTACTTC
CASSVGAGSYEQYF
>NA|TRBV2|TRBJ2-4|once
TGTGCCAGCAGGGGGGTAAACATTCAGTACTTC
CASRGVNIQYF
>TRBD2|TRBV30|TRBJ2-7|once
TGTGCCTGGACTAGCGGGGTCAACGAGCAGTACTTC
CAWTSGVNEQYF
>NA|TRBV29-1|TRBJ1-4|NA
TGCAGCGTTGGGGATTCGGGGGAGAATGAAAAACTGTTTTTT
CSVGDSGENEKLFF
>NA|TRBV19|TRBJ1-6|NA
TGTGCCAGTAGTATGGGCCTTGGGTCACCCCTCCACTTT
CASSMGLGSPLHF
>TRBD1|TRBV6-6|TRBJ2-2|NA
TGTGCCAGCGGGTTACAGGGGGCTTCCACCGGGGAGCTGTTTTTT
CASGLQGASTGELFF